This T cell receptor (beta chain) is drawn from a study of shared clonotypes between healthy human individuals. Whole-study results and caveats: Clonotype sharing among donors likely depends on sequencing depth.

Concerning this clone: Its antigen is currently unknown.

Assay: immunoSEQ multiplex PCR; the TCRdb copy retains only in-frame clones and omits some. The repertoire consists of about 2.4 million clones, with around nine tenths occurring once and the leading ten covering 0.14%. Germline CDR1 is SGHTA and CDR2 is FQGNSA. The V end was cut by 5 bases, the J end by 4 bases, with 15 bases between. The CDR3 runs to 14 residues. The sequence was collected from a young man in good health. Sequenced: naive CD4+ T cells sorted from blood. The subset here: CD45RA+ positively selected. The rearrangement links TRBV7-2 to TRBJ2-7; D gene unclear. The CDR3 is CASSPPARRYEQYF. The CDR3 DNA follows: TGTGCCAGCAGCCCCCCTGCGCGACGATACGAGCAGTACTTC. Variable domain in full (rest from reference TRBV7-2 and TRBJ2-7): GAGVSQSPSNKVTEKGKDVELRCDPISGHTALYWYRQSLGQGLEFLIYFQGNSAPDKSGLPSDRFSAERTGGSVSTLTIQRTQQEDSAVYLCASSPPARRYEQYFGPGTRLTVT.